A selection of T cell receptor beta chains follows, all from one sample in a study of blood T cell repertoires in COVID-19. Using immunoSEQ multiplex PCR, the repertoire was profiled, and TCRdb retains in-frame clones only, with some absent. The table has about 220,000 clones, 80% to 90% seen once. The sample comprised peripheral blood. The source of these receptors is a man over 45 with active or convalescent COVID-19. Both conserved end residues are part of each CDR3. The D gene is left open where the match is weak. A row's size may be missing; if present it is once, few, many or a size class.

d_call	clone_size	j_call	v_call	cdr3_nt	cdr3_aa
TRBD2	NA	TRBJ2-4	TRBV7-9	TGTGCCAGCAGCTTTCCCATTCAGTGGACTAGCGGGAATGACATTCAGTACTTC	CASSFPIQWTSGNDIQYF
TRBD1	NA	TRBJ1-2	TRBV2	TGTGCCAGCAGTACGGTCAACCGGGGACAGGGGGAAACCCCCGCTCTCTATGGCTACACCTTC	CASSTVNRGQGETPALYGYTF
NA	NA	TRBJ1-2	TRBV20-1	TGCAGTGCTACCAACTGGTATGGCTACACCTTC	CSATNWYGYTF
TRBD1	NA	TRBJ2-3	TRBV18	TGTGCCAGCTCACCCCGGGACAGGGGAGCTGATACGCAGTATTTT	CASSPRDRGADTQYF
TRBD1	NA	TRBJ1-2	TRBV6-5	TGTGCCAGCAGCCGGGACAGCTATGGCTACACCTTC	CASSRDSYGYTF
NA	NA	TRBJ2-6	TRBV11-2	TGTGCCAGCAGCAACGGACCTAAGGGGCCCGCTGGGGCCAACGTCCTGACTTTC	CASSNGPKGPAGANVLTF
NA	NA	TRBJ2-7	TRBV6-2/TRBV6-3	TGTGCCAGCAGTTATTCCTGGACTGTAACCATGAGCTACGAGCAGTACTTC	CASSYSWTVTMSYEQYF
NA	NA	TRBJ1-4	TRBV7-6	TGTGCCAGCTCCCCCGTTGCGGGGGGTGGCTCGGGTGAAAAACTGTTTTTT	CASSPVAGGGSGEKLFF
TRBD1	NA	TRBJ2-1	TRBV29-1	TGCAGCGCCCGAGCCAGGGGGCGGGGACCTGCCTACAATGAGCAGTTCTTC	CSARARGRGPAYNEQFF
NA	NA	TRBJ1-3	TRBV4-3	TGCGCCAGCAGCCAATCCCCGAGGACGCTGGCGGGGACCATATATTTT	CASSQSPRTLAGTIYF
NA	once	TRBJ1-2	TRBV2	TGTGCCAGCAGTGAAGGCGCCCTAAACTATGGCTACACCTTC	CASSEGALNYGYTF
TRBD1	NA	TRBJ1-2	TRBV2	TGTGCCAGCAGCGACAGGGGGCGGAACTATGGCTACACCTTC	CASSDRGRNYGYTF
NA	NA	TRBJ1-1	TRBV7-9	TGTGCCAGCAGCCGTCCGGGACATAACACTGAAGCTTTCTTT	CASSRPGHNTEAFF
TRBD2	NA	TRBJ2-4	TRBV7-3	TGTGCCAGCAGCCTCCTCATGGGAAGACTAGCCATAAACATTCAGTACTTC	CASSLLMGRLAINIQYF
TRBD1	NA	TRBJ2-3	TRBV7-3	TGTGCCAGCAGCTTAAGAGGGGGCGTAGGAGATACGCAGTATTTT	CASSLRGGVGDTQYF
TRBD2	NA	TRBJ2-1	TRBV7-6	TGTGCCAGCAGCCCCTCAACTAGCGGGGGATACAATGAGCAGTTCTTC	CASSPSTSGGYNEQFF
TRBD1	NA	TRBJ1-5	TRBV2	TGTGCCAGCAGTGATCAGGGGGGCAATCAGCCCCAGCATTTT	CASSDQGGNQPQHF
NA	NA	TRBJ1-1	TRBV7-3	TGTGCCAGCAGCTCGACAGTGAACACTGAAGCTTTCTTT	CASSSTVNTEAFF
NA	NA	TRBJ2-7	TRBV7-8	TGTGCCAGCAGCTTAGTGGCCCGGGGGGCATGGGGCTACGAGCAGTACTTC	CASSLVARGAWGYEQYF
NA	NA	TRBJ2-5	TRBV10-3	TGTGCCATCAGCTCTGGACAGCAAGAGACCCAGTACTTC	CAISSGQQETQYF
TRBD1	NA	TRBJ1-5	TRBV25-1	TGTGCCAGCAGTGGCCAGGGGGCTGAGCCCCAGCATTTT	CASSGQGAEPQHF
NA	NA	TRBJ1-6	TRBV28	TGTGCCAGCAGTTCAGGCGTATTCTCCTATAATTCACCCCTCCACTTT	CASSSGVFSYNSPLHF
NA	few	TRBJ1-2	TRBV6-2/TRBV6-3	TGTGCCAGCAGTGCCTGGACAAAGGACTATGGCTACACCTTC	CASSAWTKDYGYTF
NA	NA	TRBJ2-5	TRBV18	TGTGCCAGCTCACCGTCTCCGTCGGGAGAGACCCAGTACTTC	CASSPSPSGETQYF
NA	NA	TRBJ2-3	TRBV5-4	TGTGCCAGCAGCCACCGGGATACCACAGATACGCAGTATTTT	CASSHRDTTDTQYF
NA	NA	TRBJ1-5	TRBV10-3	TGTGCCATCAGCCAGGGACTGAGCAATCAGCCCCAGCATTTT	CAISQGLSNQPQHF
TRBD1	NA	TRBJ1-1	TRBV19	TGTGCCAGTGGGGACAGGGCTTCGAACACTGAAGCTTTCTTT	CASGDRASNTEAFF
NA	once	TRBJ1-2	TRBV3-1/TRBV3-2	TGTGCCAGCCCCTTTGAGGGTCCGGGCTACGCCTTC	CASPFEGPGYAF
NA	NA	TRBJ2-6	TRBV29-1	TGCAGCGTTGAAAACAGGATGGGCTCTGGGGCCAACGTCCTGACTTTC	CSVENRMGSGANVLTF
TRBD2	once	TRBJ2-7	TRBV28	TGTGCCAGCAGTTCGCTAGCGGGAAAGAGATACGAGCAGTACTTC	CASSSLAGKRYEQYF
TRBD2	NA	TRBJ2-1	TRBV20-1	TGCAGTGCTAGTAAGGCTAGCGGGTTTCCCAATGAGCAGTTCTTC	CSASKASGFPNEQFF
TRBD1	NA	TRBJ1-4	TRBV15	TGTGCCACCAGCTCGCGGGACAGTTTGAATGAAAAACTGTTTTTT	CATSSRDSLNEKLFF
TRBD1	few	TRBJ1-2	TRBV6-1	TGTGCCAGCAGTGAAGGTGGACAGGATACAAGTCGGGGCTACACCTTC	CASSEGGQDTSRGYTF
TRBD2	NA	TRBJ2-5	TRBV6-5	TGTGCCAGCAGTTACCTAGCGGGGGCTCAAGAGACCCAGTACTTC	CASSYLAGAQETQYF
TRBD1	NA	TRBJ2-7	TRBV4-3	TGCGCCAGCAGCCTCGACAGGGGGGAGCAGTACTTC	CASSLDRGEQYF
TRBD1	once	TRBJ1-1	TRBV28	TGTGCCAGCACCCCTCCGACAGGGGCGAACACTGAAGCTTTCTTT	CASTPPTGANTEAFF
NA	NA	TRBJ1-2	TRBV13	TGTGCCAGCAGCTCCCGACAGGCTGGCTACACCTTC	CASSSRQAGYTF
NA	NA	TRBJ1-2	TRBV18	TGTGCCAGCTCACCACGCGTGCGGACCACGGGAGGCTACACCTTC	CASSPRVRTTGGYTF
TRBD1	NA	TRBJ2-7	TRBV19	TGTGCCAGTAGTCGCCGGGACAGGTCCTACGAGCAGTACTTC	CASSRRDRSYEQYF
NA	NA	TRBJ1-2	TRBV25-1	TGTGCCAGCAGTGAAATCGGGTTTCTCTATGGCTACACCTTC	CASSEIGFLYGYTF
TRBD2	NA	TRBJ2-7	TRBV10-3	TGTGCCATAAGCCTAGCGGGAGAGGACGAGCAGTACTTC	CAISLAGEDEQYF
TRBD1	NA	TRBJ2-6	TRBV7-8	TGTGCCAGCAGCCGGACAGGGGGTCGAAGCTCTGGGGCCAACGTCCTGACTTTC	CASSRTGGRSSGANVLTF
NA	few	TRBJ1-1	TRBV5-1	TGCGCCAGCAGCTTGCAGGGATCGAACACTGAAGCTTTCTTT	CASSLQGSNTEAFF
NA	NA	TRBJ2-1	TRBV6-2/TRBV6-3	TGTGCCAGCAGCCTTCGTTTCGGTGAGCAGTTCTTC	CASSLRFGEQFF
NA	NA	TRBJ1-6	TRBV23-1	TGCGCCAGCAGCCGAAAACAGGGATCGTCTTCACCCCTCCACTTT	CASSRKQGSSSPLHF
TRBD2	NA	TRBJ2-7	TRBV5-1	TGCGCCAGCAGCTTGGGGCTAGCGGACAACTACGAGCAGTACTTC	CASSLGLADNYEQYF
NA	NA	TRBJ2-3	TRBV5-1	TGCGCCAGCAGCTCCTCCCAAGCGGGTAGCACAGATACGCAGTATTTT	CASSSSQAGSTDTQYF
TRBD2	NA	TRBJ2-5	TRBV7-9	TGTGCCAGCAGCTATCCGGGACTAGCGGGATGGGAGACCCAGTACTTC	CASSYPGLAGWETQYF
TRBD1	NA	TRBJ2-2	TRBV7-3	TGTGCCAGCAGCTTGAGGACAGGGGGCAGGACCGGGGAGCTGTTTTTT	CASSLRTGGRTGELFF
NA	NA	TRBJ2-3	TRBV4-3	TGCGCCAGCAGCCAAGTTCCTACAGATACGCAGTATTTT	CASSQVPTDTQYF
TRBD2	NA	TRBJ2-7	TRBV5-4	TGTGCCAGCAGCGCAACTAGCGGGAGGGCCTCCTACGAGCAGTACTTC	CASSATSGRASYEQYF
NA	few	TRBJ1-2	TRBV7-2	TGTGCCAGCAGCTTAAGTCGAGAGATTTTACTTGGCTACACCTTC	CASSLSREILLGYTF
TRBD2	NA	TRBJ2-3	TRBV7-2	TGTGCCAGTCAACCCGTACTAGCGGGATCCACAGATACGCAGTATTTT	CASQPVLAGSTDTQYF
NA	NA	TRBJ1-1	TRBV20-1	TGCTCGATAACAGGGACCACTGAAGCTTTCTTT	CSITGTTEAFF
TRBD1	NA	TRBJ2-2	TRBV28	TGTGCCAGCAGTCGGGGACAGACGAACACCGGGGAGCTGTTTTTT	CASSRGQTNTGELFF
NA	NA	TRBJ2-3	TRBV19	TGTGCCAGTAGTAGCCTAGGAGATACGCAGTATTTT	CASSSLGDTQYF
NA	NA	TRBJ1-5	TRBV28	TGTGCCAGCAGTCGAAGCAGGGTCAATCAGCCCCAGCATTTT	CASSRSRVNQPQHF
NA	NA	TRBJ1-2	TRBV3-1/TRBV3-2	TGTGCCAGCAGCCGTCGGGGTAACTATGGCTACACCTTC	CASSRRGNYGYTF
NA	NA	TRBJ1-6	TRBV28	TGTGCCAGCAGGATACACAGGATGAGCTCCTATAATTCACCCCTCCACTTT	CASRIHRMSSYNSPLHF
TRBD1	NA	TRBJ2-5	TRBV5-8	TGTGCCAGCAGCTTGGCCCGGGGGGACAGGGGAGGGGAGACCCAGTACTTC	CASSLARGDRGGETQYF